What follows are 22 T cell receptor beta chains derived from one specimen sequenced in a study of T-cell reconstitution after alpha-beta-depleted transplantation in children. Preparation of the TCRbeta library involved a method that used unique molecular identifiers. TCRdb called the PCR reads again in MiXCR, with one record for every CDR3 protein. The sample consists of about 210,000 distinct CDR3 sequences, over 15% of them appearing once. The sample consisted of PBMCs, mostly from graft donor cells, taken 360 days after TCRalphabeta/CD19-depleted stem cell transplant. The origin of the receptors is a male patient between 2 and 15 years old who had a stem cell transplant for acute lymphoblastic leukemia, so the T cells may come from the graft donor.

This sequence joins TRBV12-3 or TRBV12-4 and TRBJ2-7; D is ambiguous. The CDR3 consists of 12 residues. Trimming took 2 bases from V and 6 from J, leaving 8 bases between them. CDR3 sequence: CASSLIGFEQYF. The DNA for the CDR3 is TGTGCCAGCAGTTTAATCGGATTCGAGCAGTACTTC.

This clonotype has a handful of counts. This rearrangement joins TRBV28 to TRBJ1-1, with D maybe TRBD1 (6 bases). CDR1 is MDHEN and CDR2 is SYDVKM in the germline V gene. V lost 2 bases, J lost 2 bases, and 9 bases lay in between. The CDR3 spans 14 residues. This CDR3 is CASSLGTSNTEAFF. In DNA, the CDR3 is TGTGCCAGCAGTTTAGGGACATCCAACACTGAAGCTTTCTTT.

The chain recombines TRBV7-6 with TRBJ2-2; tentatively, D is TRBD1 (6 bases). Germline V gives CDR1 SGHVS, CDR2 FNYEAQ. Trimming pared 2 bases from V and 3 bases from J, leaving 16 bases between. The CDR3 sequence is 17 residues long. Here the CDR3 DNA reads TGTGCCAGCAGCTTATTAGGTCAGGGGATCGACACCGGGGAGCTGTTTTTT. It encodes CASSLLGQGIDTGELFF.

V is TRBV5-1 and J is TRBJ2-3, with 10 bases lining up with TRBD2. Trimming took 6 bases from V and 3 from J; bases not matched to a gene: 13. Looked up from germline, CDR1 is SGHRS and CDR2 is YFSETQ. The CDR3 runs to 17 residues. Written as DNA, the CDR3 is TGCGCCAGCATATCGTCTAGCGGGGGCGCCAGTACAGATACGCAGTATTTT. It codes for CASISSSGGASTDTQYF.

This clonotype was picked up a small number of times. The chain couples TRBV18 to TRBJ1-1; D call uncertain. CDR3 length equals 15 residues. Looked up from germline, CDR1 is KGHSH and CDR2 is LQKENI. Between the trimmed V and J ends, which lost 4 bases and 1 base, there was a span of 13 bases. This CDR3 is CASSRRFDGNTEAFF. Here the CDR3 DNA reads TGTGCCAGCTCACGACGATTCGACGGGAACACTGAAGCTTTCTTT.

The chain joins TRBV12-3 or TRBV12-4 to TRBJ2-1; 7 nucleotides match TRBD2. V trimming: 6 bases; J trimming: 7 bases; junction bases outside the gene matches: 6. This CDR3 spans 13 amino acids. The CDR3 here is CASSRTRANEQFF. The CDR3 nucleotides are TGTGCCAGCAGCCGGACTAGAGCGAATGAGCAGTTCTTC.

This clonotype appeared a few times. The rearrangement uses TRBV5-1 and TRBJ1-2; D is possibly TRBD1 (5 bases). V lost 1 base and J 5 bases, leaving 15 bases between the germline ends. The V gene's germline CDR1 is SGHRS and CDR2 YFSETQ. This CDR3 comprises 15 residues. The CDR3 region is CASSLTSLGEYGYTF. The CDR3 DNA follows: TGCGCCAGCAGCTTGACCTCCTTAGGGGAGTATGGCTACACCTTC.

This clonotype was detected only a few times. This sequence joins TRBV19 and TRBJ1-5; no clear D gene. In germline, CDR1 is LNHDA, CDR2 SQIVND (reference sequence). This CDR3 comprises 16 residues. Trimming took off 5 bases at V and 2 bases at J, with 16 bases between the two ends. Here the CDR3 DNA reads TGTGCCAGTAGTCCGCCGAGGATTTTGGGCAATCAGCCCCAGCATTTT. It encodes CASSPPRILGNQPQHF.

The chain uses TRBV6-4 and TRBJ2-6, with D uncertain. This CDR3 region has 18 residues. Per the germline V gene, CDR1 is MRHNA and CDR2 is SNTAGT. V was clipped by 6 bases and J by 0 bases, with 18 bases between them. CDR3 sequence: CASSLTRTGRSGANVLTF. The CDR3, as DNA: TGTGCCAGCAGCCTGACTCGGACCGGCCGCTCTGGGGCCAACGTCCTGACTTTC.

This clonotype appeared many times. The CDR3 region is CSARDGWEQYF. The CDR3 nucleotides are TGCAGTGCTAGAGATGGATGGGAGCAGTACTTC. V is TRBV20-1 and J is TRBJ2-7; no clear D. V was shortened by 0 bases and J by 7 bases, with 7 bases between the two germline ends. Germline loops: CDR1 DFQATT, CDR2 SNEGSKA (reference sequence). CDR3 length equals 11 residues.

This clonotype has a handful of counts. The chain joins TRBV5-1 to TRBJ2-7, with D possibly TRBD2 on 6 matching bases. This CDR3 has 14 amino acids. The germline V and J ends were trimmed by 5 bases and 6 bases, with 18 bases remaining between them. Germline CDR1 and CDR2: SGHRS and YFSETQ. The CDR3 region is CASRFDWGRSEQYF. In DNA form, the CDR3 reads TGCGCCAGCAGATTCGACTGGGGGAGGAGCGAGCAGTACTTC.

This clonotype was recorded a few times. The V call is TRBV20-1, the J call TRBJ2-4; 7 bases fit TRBD1. The V gene end was trimmed by 6 bases and the J gene end by 0 bases; junction bases not matched to a gene: 8. The CDR3 spans 15 residues. CDR1 is DFQATT, CDR2 SNEGSKA, per germline (reference sequence). The CDR3 nucleotides are TGCAGTGCCCCATACAGGGGAATAGCCAAAAACATTCAGTACTTC. Translated, it gives CSAPYRGIAKNIQYF.

This clonotype showed up many times. The chain has TRBV29-1 and TRBJ1-5; D is possibly TRBD1 (5 bases). V was clipped by 4 bases and J by 5 bases, with 12 bases between them. The germline V gene has CDR1 SQVTM and CDR2 ANQGSEA. The CDR3 spans 13 residues. The CDR3 region is CSVGDSLDQPQHF. The CDR3, as DNA: TGCAGCGTTGGAGACAGCCTGGATCAGCCCCAGCATTTT. Filled out from reference TRBV29-1 and TRBJ1-5, the complete variable domain reads SAVISQKPSRDICQRGTSLTIQCQVDSQVTMMFWYRQQPGQSLTLIATANQGSEATYESGFVIDKFPISRPNLTFSTLTVSNMSPEDSSIYLCSVGDSLDQPQHFGDGTRLSIL.

This clonotype came up a few times. The V and J genes are TRBV10-3 and TRBJ1-1; D might be TRBD1 (5 bases). Germline CDR1 ENHRY, CDR2 SYGVKD. Trimming shortened V by 1 base and J by 3 bases, and 18 bases separated the two germline ends. This CDR3 spans 17 amino acids. The CDR3 DNA sequence: TGTGCCATCAGTGAGTTATACGTCAGAGAGGGGTACACTGAAGCTTTCTTT. This translates into CAISELYVREGYTEAFF.

This clonotype was detected only a few times. V is TRBV29-1 and J is TRBJ2-1, with 8 bases matching TRBD1. With V trimmed by 1 base and J by 2 bases, 7 bases remained unmatched. Germline CDR1 SQVTM, CDR2 ANQGSEA. The CDR3 length is 16 residues. The CDR3 DNA reads as TGCAGCGTTGAAGGGTCGTCACAGGGGGCCTACAATGAGCAGTTCTTC. Translating gives CSVEGSSQGAYNEQFF.

This clonotype was seen a handful of times. This rearrangement joins TRBV12-3 or TRBV12-4 to TRBJ1-5; TRBD1 matches at 8 bases. The V and J ends lost 8 bases and 7 bases, in that order; junction bases with no gene match: 4. This CDR3 is 12 amino acids long. CDR3 sequence: CASGQGSQPQHF. CDR3 coding DNA: TGTGCCAGCGGACAGGGTTCGCAGCCCCAGCATTTT.

The V call is TRBV12-3 or TRBV12-4, the J call TRBJ2-1; D remains ambiguous. The CDR3 runs to 13 residues. V lost 5 bases to trimming and J lost 9 bases, with 14 bases between them. CDR3 region: CASSPLIAVEQFF. CDR3 nucleotide sequence: TGTGCCAGCAGTCCGTTAATAGCAGTTGAGCAGTTCTTC.

This clonotype came up a few times. This chain uses TRBV7-2 with TRBJ2-5, with TRBD1 matching over 9 bases. This CDR3 contains 16 residues. Trimming took 3 bases from V and 5 from J; bases not matched to a gene: 10. CDR1 and CDR2 from the germline V gene are SGHTA and FQGNSA. DNA for the CDR3: TGTGCCAGCAGCTTTAGTACCGGGACAGGGTTGGAGACCCAGTACTTC. This codes for CASSFSTGTGLETQYF.

The chain recombines TRBV12-3 or TRBV12-4 with TRBJ1-6; 8 nucleotides match TRBD1. The CDR3 spans 18 residues. The V and J ends lost 1 base and 1 base, in that order; junction bases with no gene match: 6. This CDR3 is CASSLGQGAGSYNSPLHF. In DNA, the CDR3 is TGTGCCAGCAGTTTAGGGCAGGGGGCAGGGTCCTATAATTCACCCCTCCACTTT.

A few counts support this clonotype. The CDR3: CASTPKMQHRESNTEAFF. CDR3 nucleotides: TGCGCCAGCACCCCGAAGATGCAACACAGGGAATCGAACACTGAAGCTTTCTTT. The chain joins TRBV5-1 to TRBJ1-1; D may be TRBD1 (6 bases). The CDR3 is 18 amino acids. The V end was cut by 6 bases, the J end by 1 base, with 25 bases between. Germline CDR1 SGHRS, CDR2 YFSETQ.

This clonotype came up once. The chain carries TRBV3-1 and TRBJ2-7; 10 bases are a match to TRBD2. This CDR3 is built from 16 residues. V gave up 2 bases and J gave up 3 bases; unmatched junction bases: 7. Germline CDR1 is LGHDT and CDR2 is YNNKEL (reference sequence). This CDR3 is CASSQRGLASFYEQYF. CDR3 bases: TGTGCCAGCAGCCAACGGGGACTAGCGTCCTTCTACGAGCAGTACTTC.

The chain employs TRBV6-2 or TRBV6-3 and TRBJ2-1; unclear D gene. The V end lost 6 bases, the J end lost 4 bases, and 22 bases lay between the germline ends. Germline V lookup: CDR1 MNHEY, CDR2 SVGEGT. CDR3 length equals 17 residues. In DNA form, the CDR3 reads TGTGCCAGCAGCCGAACGCGATTTGAAACCGGGTACAATGAGCAGTTCTTC. Translated: CASSRTRFETGYNEQFF.